The 18 T cell receptor beta chains below come from one sample, sequenced in a study of beta chain features in type 1 diabetes. Antigens for these TCRs are unknown. Study findings and constraints: Type 1 diabetes patients showed a moderate but significant shortening of TCRB CDR3s in all four CD4+ subsets.

Sequenced material consisted of expressed TCRB transcripts (all of the isolated RNA was reverse transcribed). Measured with immunoSEQ multiplex PCR; TCRdb has only the in-frame clones, and not every one. Of roughly 260,000 clones listed, about a fifth were seen once; the top ten hold around 0.028%. The sequenced material came from naive CD4+ T cells from blood. Receptors originate from a woman aged 40 to 55 with type 1 diabetes.

This clone was counted only a few times. The chain joins TRBV29-1 to TRBJ2-1, with D maybe TRBD2 (6 bases). The V gene's germline CDR1 is SQVTM and CDR2 ANQGSEA. The V end was cut by 7 bases, the J end by 8 bases, with 12 bases between. This CDR3 is built from 11 residues. Here the CDR3 reads CSAPREHEQFF. As DNA, the CDR3 is TGCAGCGCCCCCCGGGAGCATGAGCAGTTCTTC.

This clone was seen a handful of times. The chain uses TRBV5-1 and TRBJ1-2; 7 bases map to TRBD1. V lost 4 bases and J lost 3; bases outside the gene matches: 3. Per the germline V gene, CDR1 is SGHRS and CDR2 is YFSETQ. This CDR3 spans 13 amino acids. The CDR3 coding sequence is TGCGCCAGCAGCACAGGACAGGACTATGGCTACACCTTC. Protein product: CASSTGQDYGYTF. The variable domain in full, with the rest retrieved from reference TRBV5-1 and TRBJ1-2, is KAGVTQTPRYLIKTRGQQVTLSCSPISGHRSVSWYQQTPGQGLQFLFEYFSETQRNKGNFPGRFSGRQFSNSRSEMNVSTLELGDSALYLCASSTGQDYGYTFGSGTRLTVV.

This rearrangement joins TRBV7-3 to TRBJ1-6, with 9 bases lining up with TRBD1. With 5 bases clipped from V and 9 bases from J, the junction kept 5 bases outside the gene matches. CDR1 SGHTA and CDR2 FQGTGA come from the germline V gene. The CDR3 sequence is 14 residues long. The CDR3 reads CASSPGQGGSPLHF. The CDR3 DNA is TGTGCCAGCAGCCCGGGACAGGGTGGTTCACCCCTCCACTTT.

The V and J genes are TRBV2 and TRBJ2-1; D remains ambiguous. The germline V and J ends were trimmed by 8 bases and 4 bases, with 12 bases remaining between them. This CDR3 contains 13 residues. Germline CDR1 and CDR2: SNHLY and FYNNEI. The DNA for the CDR3 is TGTGCCAGCGGTGGCAGAAGATACAATGAGCAGTTCTTC. Translation: CASGGRRYNEQFF.

V is TRBV29-1 and J is TRBJ2-1; 12 bases map to TRBD2. CDR1 and CDR2 from the germline V gene are SQVTM and ANQGSEA. V lost 7 bases, J lost 9 bases, and 10 bases stayed unmatched. The CDR3 consists of 14 residues. CDR3 sequence: CSARGTSGFSEQFF. The CDR3 DNA is TGCAGCGCTAGGGGGACTAGCGGGTTCAGTGAGCAGTTCTTC.

The CDR3 bases are TGTGCCAGCAGCCCCGGGAGCTACAATGAGCAGTTCTTC. Translated: CASSPGSYNEQFF. V usage is TRBV7-3 and J usage is TRBJ2-1, with D possibly being TRBD2 (6 bases). Germline lookup yields CDR1 SGHTA and CDR2 FQGTGA. The CDR3 length is 13 residues. Deletions cut 5 bases from V and 3 bases from J, with 8 bases between.

CDR3 nucleotide sequence: TGTGCCAGTAGTAGGAACAGCCAAGAGACCCAGTACTTC. Translating gives CASSRNSQETQYF. The rearrangement links TRBV19 to TRBJ2-5; D remains ambiguous. Germline V gives CDR1 LNHDA, CDR2 SQIVND (reference sequence). This CDR3 has 13 amino acids. The V end was cut by 4 bases, the J end by 1 base, with 7 bases between. The whole variable domain, remainder taken from reference TRBV19 and TRBJ2-5, is DGGITQSPKYLFRKEGQNVTLSCEQNLNHDAMYWYRQDPGQGLRLIYYSQIVNDFQKGDIAEGYSVSREKKESFPLTVTSAQKNPTAFYLCASSRNSQETQYFGPGTRLLVL.

The DNA for the CDR3 is TGCAGCGTTGATCTGGCCCTGGGAGATGGCTACACCTTC. Translated: CSVDLALGDGYTF. The rearrangement joins TRBV29-1 to TRBJ1-2; D is unresolved. This CDR3 spans 13 amino acids. The germline CDR1 and CDR2 sequences are SQVTM and ANQGSEA. The ends were cut back, 3 bases at V and 6 bases at J, with 14 bases in the middle.

V gene TRBV19 combines with J gene TRBJ1-5; TRBD1 matches at 8 bases. In germline, CDR1 is LNHDA, CDR2 SQIVND (reference sequence). Trimming cost V 6 bases and J 6 bases; bases outside gene matches: 7. This CDR3 comprises 14 residues. The DNA for the CDR3 is TGTGCCAGTAGCTTATCCACAGGGGGTCAGCCCCAGCATTTT. Translated: CASSLSTGGQPQHF. The full variable domain, in which reference TRBV19 and TRBJ1-5 provide the parts outside the CDR3, is DGGITQSPKYLFRKEGQNVTLSCEQNLNHDAMYWYRQDPGQGLRLIYYSQIVNDFQKGDIAEGYSVSREKKESFPLTVTSAQKNPTAFYLCASSLSTGGQPQHFGDGTRLSIL.

In its sample, this clone was seen a few times. The chain couples TRBV7-2 to TRBJ2-7, with a possible D match to TRBD2 (5 bases). The length of the CDR3 is 14 residues. The V end was cut by 2 bases, the J end by 7 bases, with 15 bases between. The V gene's germline CDR1 is SGHTA and CDR2 FQGNSA. CDR3 in DNA: TGTGCCAGCAGCTTAACAACCCGGGATGGTGAGCAGTACTTC. It codes for CASSLTTRDGEQYF.

There are a few counts of this clone. The genes are TRBV4-1 and TRBJ2-3; weak D call: TRBD1 (5 bases). CDR1 is MGHRA and CDR2 is YSYEKL in the germline V gene. This CDR3 spans 14 amino acids. The V gene lost 4 bases and the J gene lost 4 bases, with 12 bases spanning the gap. CDR3: CASSPGREADTQYF. As DNA, the CDR3 is TGCGCCAGCAGCCCGGGCAGGGAAGCAGATACGCAGTATTTT.

The chain couples TRBV29-1 to TRBJ2-1; the match to TRBD1 covers 7 bases. V trimming: 6 bases; J trimming: 9 bases; junction bases outside the gene matches: 11. Germline V gene data show CDR1 as SQVTM and CDR2 as ANQGSEA. The CDR3 has 13 residues. The DNA for the CDR3 is TGCAGCGTACACAGGGGCCGGGCGGGTGAGCAGTTCTTC. Amino acids: CSVHRGRAGEQFF.

The chain combines TRBV14 with TRBJ2-2; possibly TRBD1 for D (6 bases). V lost 1 base, J lost 3 bases, and 9 bases lay in between. The CDR3 spans 15 residues. Germline lookup yields CDR1 SGHDN and CDR2 FVKESK. CDR3 coding DNA: TGTGCCAGCAGCCAAGGGGACATAGACACCGGGGAGCTGTTTTTT. Its protein is CASSQGDIDTGELFF.

This sequence joins TRBV7-2 and TRBJ2-5, with 9 bases lining up with TRBD2. The CDR3 is 14 residues long. V trimming: 6 bases; J trimming: 4 bases; junction bases outside the gene matches: 6. The germline gives CDR1 SGHTA, CDR2 FQGNSA. CDR3 nucleotide sequence: TGTGCCAGCAGTCCGGGACTAGCAGCAGAGACCCAGTACTTC. It yields the protein CASSPGLAAETQYF.

This clone was counted a few times. The V and J genes are TRBV28 and TRBJ2-5; D is unclear. Germline lookup yields CDR1 MDHEN and CDR2 SYDVKM. This CDR3 has 13 amino acids. V dropped 3 bases and J dropped 2 bases, with 7 bases sitting between them. Here the CDR3 DNA reads TGTGCCAGCAGTTTTCGAGCACAAGAGACCCAGTACTTC. The encoded protein is CASSFRAQETQYF.

With respect to this clone: Different DNA sequences within this sample yield the same CDR3. The chain couples TRBV7-9 to TRBJ2-2; 7 bases agree with TRBD1. There are 15 residues in the CDR3. Germline values: CDR1 SEHNR, CDR2 FQNEAQ (reference sequence). V was pared by 1 base and J by 1 base, with 0 bases of the junction left unmatched. The DNA for the CDR3 is TGTGCCAGCAGCTTAGGACAGGGGAACACCGGGGAGCTGTTTTTT. Translating gives CASSLGQGNTGELFF.

The sample holds a few counts of this clone. V gene TRBV6-5 combines with J gene TRBJ2-1; D is unclear. V was trimmed by 0 bases and J by 6 bases, leaving 3 bases between them. The CDR3 totals 12 residues. CDR1 and CDR2 from the germline V gene are MNHEY and SVGAGI. The CDR3 coding sequence is TGTGCCAGCAGTTACTCCAGCAATGAGCAGTTCTTC. It encodes CASSYSSNEQFF.

This sequence joins TRBV5-1 and TRBJ1-2; D is possibly TRBD1 (5 bases). CDR3 size: 15 residues. The ends were cut back, 0 bases at V and 2 bases at J, with 11 bases in the middle. The germline gives CDR1 SGHRS, CDR2 YFSETQ. The DNA of the CDR3 is TGCGCCAGCAGCTTGGCCGGGGGATTCAACTATGGCTACACCTTC. This codes for CASSLAGGFNYGYTF.